This T cell receptor beta chain is from a study of blood T cell repertoires in COVID-19. Across the whole study: The study drew acute and convalescent COVID-19 samples from the United States, Italy and Spain. T cells, B-cell-depleted T cells, or PBMCs supplied cDNA or gDNA.

CDR3 length: 16 residues. Germline V gene sequence: CDR1 KGHSH, CDR2 LQKENI. V lost 0 bases and J lost 0, with 8 bases in between. The authors' processing: Reference gene primers were amplified, and this amplification served to estimate nucleated cell counts. Here immunoSEQ multiplex PCR was the method, and the copy in TCRdb shows in-frame clones only, minus some. V and J calls and clone size are those listed in that table; D and trimming were worked out from the DNA. The table includes about 60,000 clones, 80% to 90% detected once. J is TRBJ2-2 and V is TRBV18; D remains unclear. The TCR originated in a human donor in a cohort sampled during active COVID-19. Sequencing used peripheral blood. The CDR3 here is CASSPPLRANTGELFF. CDR3 sequence (DNA): TGTGCCAGCTCACCACCGTTACGAGCGAACACCGGGGAGCTGTTTTTT.